Presented here are 24 T cell receptor beta chains from one specimen sequenced in a study of monozygotic twins with inflammatory bowel disease. TCRdb reprocessed the 5' RACE reads and stores each CDR3 protein as one record, lacking DNA. This sample carries about 330,000 distinct CDR3 sequences, with approximately 2% going to the ten biggest clones. Sequencing was done on a sample of blood. The receptors were sampled from a human donor with ulcerative colitis or Crohn's disease, or a healthy co-twin of an affected twin (not recorded which).

V and J are TRBV15 and TRBJ1-2; TCRdb outputs TRBD1, but without DNA this stays unchecked. The CDR3 runs 15 residues. The germline CDR1 and CDR2 sequences are LNHNV and YYDKDF (reference sequence). The CDR3: CATSPGTGFDYGYTF.

The chain is built from TRBV19 and TRBJ2-1; TCRdb's D call, TRBD2, is unchecked because there is no DNA. Germline CDR1 reads LNHDA; CDR2 reads SQIVND (reference sequence). This CDR3 region has 17 residues. The CDR3 sequence is CASSPPIRFLSYNEQFF. The whole variable domain, remainder taken from reference TRBV19 and TRBJ2-1, is DGGITQSPKYLFRKEGQNVTLSCEQNLNHDAMYWYRQDPGQGLRLIYYSQIVNDFQKGDIAEGYSVSREKKESFPLTVTSAQKNPTAFYLCASSPPIRFLSYNEQFFGPGTRLTVL.

The V call is TRBV5-6, the J call TRBJ2-3; the TRBD1 assignment by TCRdb is unverifiable without DNA. The CDR3 is 16 amino acids. Germline CDR1 is SGHDT and CDR2 is YYEEEE. CDR3 loop: CASSRDRGDYTDTQYF.

This sequence joins TRBV27 and TRBJ2-7. Germline lookup yields CDR1 MNHEY and CDR2 SMNVEV (reference sequence). The CDR3 has 13 amino acids. The CDR3: CASSLSFGSEQYF.

The chain carries TRBV20-1 and TRBJ2-2; TCRdb's D call, TRBD1, is unchecked because there is no DNA. Germline V CDR1 and CDR2: DFQATT, SNEGSKA (reference sequence). CDR3 length equals 15 residues. The CDR3 spells CSARDGTGGHGELFF.

This chain joins TRBV7-3 and TRBJ1-6; TCRdb reports TRBD1, a call that lacks DNA to check it against. Per germline, CDR1 SGHTA and CDR2 FQGTGA. This CDR3 is built from 15 residues. The CDR3 reads CASSSTPAANSPLHF.

This rearrangement joins TRBV11-2 to TRBJ2-3; TCRdb reports TRBD2, a call that lacks DNA to check it against. Germline values: CDR1 SGHAT, CDR2 FQNNGV. This CDR3 is 15 amino acids long. CDR3 in amino acids: CASSSLLGGTDTQYF.

The V call is TRBV24-1, the J call TRBJ2-2; the TCRdb D gene call, TRBD1, has no DNA to confirm it. CDR1 and CDR2 (germline): KGHDR, SFDVKD. There are 18 residues in the CDR3. The CDR3 loop is CATSDFVGTGMNTGELFF.

The chain joins TRBV5-1 to TRBJ2-7; lacking DNA, the TRBD2 call made by TCRdb goes unchecked. The CDR3 is 13 residues long. Germline values: CDR1 SGHRS, CDR2 YFSETQ. CDR3 protein: CASSLVGRYEQYF.

This sequence joins TRBV5-1 and TRBJ2-7; TCRdb outputs TRBD1, but without DNA this stays unchecked. The CDR3 is 15 amino acids. The germline V gene has CDR1 SGHRS and CDR2 YFSETQ. This chain's CDR3 is CASRSLTGTAYEQYF. Complete variable domain (other parts from reference TRBV5-1 and TRBJ2-7): KAGVTQTPRYLIKTRGQQVTLSCSPISGHRSVSWYQQTPGQGLQFLFEYFSETQRNKGNFPGRFSGRQFSNSRSEMNVSTLELGDSALYLCASRSLTGTAYEQYFGPGTRLTVT.

This chain joins TRBV5-1 and TRBJ2-5; TCRdb selects TRBD2, and the lack of DNA leaves this call unchecked. Germline-derived CDR1 and CDR2 are SGHRS and YFSETQ. The CDR3 contains 15 residues. The CDR3 sequence: CASSFVAVGQETQYF. The full variable domain, its missing parts supplied by reference TRBV5-1 and TRBJ2-5, is KAGVTQTPRYLIKTRGQQVTLSCSPISGHRSVSWYQQTPGQGLQFLFEYFSETQRNKGNFPGRFSGRQFSNSRSEMNVSTLELGDSALYLCASSFVAVGQETQYFGPGTRLLVL.

CDR3 amino acids: CASKLASGPQHF. The rearrangement links TRBV6-2 or TRBV6-3 to TRBJ1-5. CDR1 and CDR2 from the germline V gene are MNHEY and SVGEGT. The CDR3 contains 12 residues.

The V call is TRBV20-1, the J call TRBJ1-1; TCRdb's D call of TRBD1 is untestable without DNA. Germline CDR1 and CDR2: DFQATT and SNEGSKA (reference sequence). The CDR3 spans 20 residues. The CDR3 is CSARTTRTGRYFSNSGGAFF.

The V and J genes are TRBV2 and TRBJ2-2; the D call of TRBD1 rests on TCRdb alone, since no DNA is present to check it. The CDR3 has 15 residues. CDR1 is SNHLY, CDR2 FYNNEI, per germline. The CDR3 sequence: CASSGQGIRSGELFF.

CDR3 residues: CASSLNRATGELFF. The chain has TRBV27 and TRBJ2-2. The CDR3 consists of 14 residues. Germline lookup yields CDR1 MNHEY and CDR2 SMNVEV (reference sequence).

This chain joins TRBV29-1 and TRBJ1-1; the D gene TCRdb calls, TRBD1, cannot be checked with no DNA. The germline V gene encodes CDR1 SQVTM and CDR2 ANQGSEA. The CDR3 contains 12 residues. The CDR3 spells CSVEEQGKQAFF.

V usage is TRBV12-3 or TRBV12-4 and J usage is TRBJ1-6. The CDR3 extends over 15 amino acids. CDR3 sequence reads: CASSLSYSYNSPLHF.

The J gene is TRBJ2-2, the V gene TRBV5-5. CDR3 size: 14 residues. The V gene's germline CDR1 is SGHKS and CDR2 YYEKEE (reference sequence). CDR3: CASSLVTVTGELFF. The full variable domain, its missing parts supplied by reference TRBV5-5 and TRBJ2-2, is DAGVTQSPTHLIKTRGQQVTLRCSPISGHKSVSWYQQVLGQGPQFIFQYYEKEERGRGNFPDRFSARQFPNYSSELNVNALLLGDSALYLCASSLVTVTGELFFGEGSRLTVL.

V usage is TRBV7-9 and J usage is TRBJ1-2; there is no DNA to check the TCRdb D call of TRBD1. The CDR3 consists of 13 residues. The germline CDR1 and CDR2 sequences are SEHNR and FQNEAQ (reference sequence). Here the CDR3 reads CASSATGLYGYTF.

The V gene is TRBV7-9, the J gene TRBJ2-1. Germline CDR1 and CDR2: SEHNR and FQNEAQ (reference sequence). The CDR3 spans 11 residues. The CDR3 loop is CASSYNIEQFF.

This chain joins TRBV4-1 and TRBJ2-7; lacking DNA, the TRBD1 call made by TCRdb goes unchecked. Germline V gene sequence: CDR1 MGHRA, CDR2 YSYEKL. The CDR3 totals 19 residues. The CDR3 loop reads CASSQEWLRGTDVTYEQYF.

The rearrangement uses TRBV11-2 and TRBJ2-1. The germline V gene encodes CDR1 SGHAT and CDR2 FQNNGV. The CDR3 contains 14 residues. CDR3 loop: CASSPSSFNNEQFF.

This chain joins TRBV20-1 and TRBJ2-3; TCRdb selects TRBD1, and the lack of DNA leaves this call unchecked. CDR3 size: 14 residues. The V gene's germline CDR1 is DFQATT and CDR2 SNEGSKA (reference sequence). CDR3 region: CSARGLVGLPVEYF.

CDR3 in amino acids: CATSVVEKLFF. The chain has TRBV15 and TRBJ1-4. Germline CDR1 is LNHNV and CDR2 is YYDKDF (reference sequence). This CDR3 is built from 11 residues.